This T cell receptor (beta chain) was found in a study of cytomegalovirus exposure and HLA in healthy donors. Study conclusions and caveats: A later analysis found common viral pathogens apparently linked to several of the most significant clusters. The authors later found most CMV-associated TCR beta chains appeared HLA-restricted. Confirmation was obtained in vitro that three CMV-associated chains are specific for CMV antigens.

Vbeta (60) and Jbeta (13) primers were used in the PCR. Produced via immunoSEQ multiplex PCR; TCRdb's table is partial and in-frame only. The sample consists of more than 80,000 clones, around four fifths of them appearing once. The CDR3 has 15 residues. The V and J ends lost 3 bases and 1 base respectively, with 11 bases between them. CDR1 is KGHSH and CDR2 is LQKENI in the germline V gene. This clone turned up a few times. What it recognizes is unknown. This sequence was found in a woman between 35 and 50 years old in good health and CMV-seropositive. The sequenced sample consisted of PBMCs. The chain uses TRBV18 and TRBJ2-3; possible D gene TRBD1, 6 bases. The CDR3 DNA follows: TGTGCCAGCTCACCGGCAGGGGTTGGCACAGATACGCAGTATTTT. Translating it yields CASSPAGVGTDTQYF.